The TCR beta chain under discussion was sequenced for a study of T-cell memory formation after mild COVID-19. The V and J ends lost 5 bases and 3 bases, in that order; junction bases with no gene match: 8. The V gene's germline CDR1 is SGHTA and CDR2 FQGNSA. The CDR3 is 15 residues long. Sample barcodes and UMIs were carried by the TCR alpha and TCR beta cDNA libraries that 5'RACE generated with constant-segment primers. A single record per CDR3 protein comes from TCRdb applying MiXCR to the 5' RACE reads. Here the sample spans 50,000 to 70,000 distinct CDR3 sequences, 9% to 15% being singletons. This chain uses TRBV7-2 with TRBJ2-3, with TRBD2 matching 7 bases. The sequencing sample was made of PBMCs or a T cell subset sorted from them (not recorded which). The sequence came from a young man who had mild COVID-19 (a few samples of this study predate the infection). Cell type and time point are not known. CDR3 protein: CASSPQAGRTDTQYF. The CDR3 DNA follows: TGTGCCAGCAGCCCGCAAGCGGGGAGGACAGATACGCAGTATTTT.